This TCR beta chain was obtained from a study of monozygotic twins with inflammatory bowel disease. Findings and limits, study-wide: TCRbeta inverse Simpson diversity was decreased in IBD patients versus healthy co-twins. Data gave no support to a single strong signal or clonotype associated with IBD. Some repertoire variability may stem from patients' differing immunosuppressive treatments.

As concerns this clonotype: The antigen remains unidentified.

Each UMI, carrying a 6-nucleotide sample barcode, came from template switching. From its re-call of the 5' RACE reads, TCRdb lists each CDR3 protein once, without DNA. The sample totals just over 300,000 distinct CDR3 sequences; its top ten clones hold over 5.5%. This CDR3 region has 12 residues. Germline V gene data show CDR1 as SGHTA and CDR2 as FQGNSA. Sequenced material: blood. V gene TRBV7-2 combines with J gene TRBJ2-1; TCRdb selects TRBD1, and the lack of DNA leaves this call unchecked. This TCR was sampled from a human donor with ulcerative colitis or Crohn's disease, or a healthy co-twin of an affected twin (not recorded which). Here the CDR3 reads CASRAGDQVQFF.